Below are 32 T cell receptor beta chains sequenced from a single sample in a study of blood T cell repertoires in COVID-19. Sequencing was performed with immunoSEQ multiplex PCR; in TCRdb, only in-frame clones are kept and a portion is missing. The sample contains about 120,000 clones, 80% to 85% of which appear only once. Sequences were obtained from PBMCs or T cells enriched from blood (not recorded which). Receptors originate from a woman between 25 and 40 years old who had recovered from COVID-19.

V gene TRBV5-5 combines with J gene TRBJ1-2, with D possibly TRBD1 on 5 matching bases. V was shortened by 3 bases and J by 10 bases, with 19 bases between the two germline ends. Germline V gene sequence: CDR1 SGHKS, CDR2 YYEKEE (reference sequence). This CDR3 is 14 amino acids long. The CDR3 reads CASSSLKGRGDYTF. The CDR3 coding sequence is TGTGCCAGCAGCTCCCTTAAAGGGAGGGGTGACTACACCTTC.

The CDR3 nucleotides are TGTGCCAGCAGCTTAGCGGGACCTAGCACAGATACGCAGTATTTT. Translated, it gives CASSLAGPSTDTQYF. The J gene is TRBJ2-3, the V gene TRBV3-1 (or the pseudogene TRBV3-2); 8 positions agree with TRBD2. The CDR3 consists of 15 residues. The germline V gene has CDR1 LGHDT and CDR2 YNNKEL (reference sequence). Germline trimming cut 5 bases from V and 0 bases from J; bases unmatched to any gene: 4.

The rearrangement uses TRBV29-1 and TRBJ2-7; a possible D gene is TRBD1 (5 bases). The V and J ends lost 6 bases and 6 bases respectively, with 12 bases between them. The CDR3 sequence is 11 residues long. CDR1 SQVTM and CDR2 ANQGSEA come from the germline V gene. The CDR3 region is CSVGQKGEQYF. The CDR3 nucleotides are TGCAGCGTCGGACAAAAGGGCGAGCAGTACTTC.

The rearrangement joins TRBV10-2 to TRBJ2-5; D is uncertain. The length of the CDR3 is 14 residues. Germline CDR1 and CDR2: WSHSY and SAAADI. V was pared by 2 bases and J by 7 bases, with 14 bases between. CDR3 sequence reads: CASSEGPLVSTQYF. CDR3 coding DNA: TGCGCCAGCAGTGAGGGCCCCCTCGTTTCGACCCAGTACTTC.

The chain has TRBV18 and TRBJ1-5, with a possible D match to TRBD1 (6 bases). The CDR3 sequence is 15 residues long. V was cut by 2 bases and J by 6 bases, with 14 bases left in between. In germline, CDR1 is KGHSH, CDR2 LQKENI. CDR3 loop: CASSPSARGSQPQHF. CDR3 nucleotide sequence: TGTGCCAGCTCACCATCGGCCAGGGGTAGTCAGCCCCAGCATTTT.

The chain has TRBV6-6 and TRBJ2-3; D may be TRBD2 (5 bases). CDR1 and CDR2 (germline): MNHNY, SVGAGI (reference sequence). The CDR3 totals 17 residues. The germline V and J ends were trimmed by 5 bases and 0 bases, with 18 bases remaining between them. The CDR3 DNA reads TGTGCCAGCAGTCTCCTCGGGGTAGGGATAAGCACAGATACGCAGTATTTT. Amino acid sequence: CASSLLGVGISTDTQYF.

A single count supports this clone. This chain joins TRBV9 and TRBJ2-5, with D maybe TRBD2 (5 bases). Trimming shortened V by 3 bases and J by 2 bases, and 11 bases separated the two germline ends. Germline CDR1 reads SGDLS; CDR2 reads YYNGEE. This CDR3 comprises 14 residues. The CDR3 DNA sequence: TGTGCCAGCAGCGCTGCGGACTGGCAAGAGACCCAGTACTTC. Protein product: CASSAADWQETQYF.

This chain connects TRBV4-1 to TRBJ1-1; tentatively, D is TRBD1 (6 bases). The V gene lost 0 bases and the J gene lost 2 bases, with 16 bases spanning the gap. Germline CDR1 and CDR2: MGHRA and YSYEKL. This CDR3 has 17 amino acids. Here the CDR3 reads CASSQDSRDRPNTEAFF. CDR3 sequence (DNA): TGCGCCAGCAGCCAAGATTCGCGAGACAGGCCCAACACTGAAGCTTTCTTT.

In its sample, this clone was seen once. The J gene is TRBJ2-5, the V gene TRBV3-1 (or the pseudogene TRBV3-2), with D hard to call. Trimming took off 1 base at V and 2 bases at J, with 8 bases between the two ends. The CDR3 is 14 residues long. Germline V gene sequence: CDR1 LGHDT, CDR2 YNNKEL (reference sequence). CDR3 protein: CASSQVRRQETQYF. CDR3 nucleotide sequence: TGTGCCAGCAGCCAAGTCCGCAGACAAGAGACCCAGTACTTC.

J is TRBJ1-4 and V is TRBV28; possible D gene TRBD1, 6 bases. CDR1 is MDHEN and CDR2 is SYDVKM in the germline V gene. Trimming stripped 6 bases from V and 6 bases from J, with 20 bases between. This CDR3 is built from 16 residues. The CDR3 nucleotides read TGTGCCAGCAGCCCCTCACAGGGAGCAGATTATGAAAAACTGTTTTTT. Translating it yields CASSPSQGADYEKLFF.

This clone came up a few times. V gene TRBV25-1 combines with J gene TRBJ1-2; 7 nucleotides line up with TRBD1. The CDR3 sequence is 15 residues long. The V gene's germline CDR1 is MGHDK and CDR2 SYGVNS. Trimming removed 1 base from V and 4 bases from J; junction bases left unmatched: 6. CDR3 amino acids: CASSESIDRAYGYTF. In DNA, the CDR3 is TGTGCCAGCAGTGAATCAATAGACAGGGCCTATGGCTACACCTTC.

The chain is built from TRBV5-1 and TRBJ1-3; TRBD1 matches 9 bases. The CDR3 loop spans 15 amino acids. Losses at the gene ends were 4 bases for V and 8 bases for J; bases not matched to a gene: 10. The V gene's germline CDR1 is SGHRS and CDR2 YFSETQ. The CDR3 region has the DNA TGCGCCAGCAGCGCCGGGACAGGGACAATCCACACCATATATTTT. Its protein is CASSAGTGTIHTIYF.

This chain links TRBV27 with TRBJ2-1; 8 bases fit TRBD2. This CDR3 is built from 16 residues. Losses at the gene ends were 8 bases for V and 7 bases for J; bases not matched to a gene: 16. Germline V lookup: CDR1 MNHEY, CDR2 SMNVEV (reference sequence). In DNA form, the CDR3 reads TGTGCCAGCTCCAGAGCGGGAGCCCCTGGGATGAATGAGCAGTTCTTC. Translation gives CASSRAGAPGMNEQFF.

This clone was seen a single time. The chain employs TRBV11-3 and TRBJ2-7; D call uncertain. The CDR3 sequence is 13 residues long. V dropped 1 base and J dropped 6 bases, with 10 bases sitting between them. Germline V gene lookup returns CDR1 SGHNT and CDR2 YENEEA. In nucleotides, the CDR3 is TGTGCCAGCAGCTTAGGAGGTGAACCCGAGCAGTACTTC. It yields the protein CASSLGGEPEQYF. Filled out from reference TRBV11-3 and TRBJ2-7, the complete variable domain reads EAGVVQSPRYKIIEKKQPVAFWCNPISGHNTLYWYLQNLGQGPELLIRYENEEAVDDSQLPKDRFSAERLKGVDSTLKIQPAELGDSAVYLCASSLGGEPEQYFGPGTRLTVT.

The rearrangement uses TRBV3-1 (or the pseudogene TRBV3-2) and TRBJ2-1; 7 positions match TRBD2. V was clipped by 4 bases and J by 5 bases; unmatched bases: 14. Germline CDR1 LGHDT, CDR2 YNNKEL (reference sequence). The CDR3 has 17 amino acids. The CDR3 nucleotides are TGTGCCAGCAGCCTAAGACCGACTGGAGCGGGACACAATGAGCAGTTCTTC. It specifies CASSLRPTGAGHNEQFF.

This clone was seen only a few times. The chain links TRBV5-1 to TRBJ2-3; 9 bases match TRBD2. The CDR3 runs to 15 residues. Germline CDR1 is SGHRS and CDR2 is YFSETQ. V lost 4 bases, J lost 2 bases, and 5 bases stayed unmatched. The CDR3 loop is CASSLLAGVTDTQYF. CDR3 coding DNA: TGCGCCAGCAGCCTATTAGCGGGAGTCACAGATACGCAGTATTTT. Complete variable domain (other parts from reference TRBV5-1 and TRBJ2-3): KAGVTQTPRYLIKTRGQQVTLSCSPISGHRSVSWYQQTPGQGLQFLFEYFSETQRNKGNFPGRFSGRQFSNSRSEMNVSTLELGDSALYLCASSLLAGVTDTQYFGPGTRLTVL.

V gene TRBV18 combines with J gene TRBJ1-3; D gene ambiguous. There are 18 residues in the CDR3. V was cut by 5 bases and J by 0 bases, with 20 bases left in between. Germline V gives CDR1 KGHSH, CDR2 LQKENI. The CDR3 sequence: CASSSRSPRVSSGNTIYF. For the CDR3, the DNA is TGTGCCAGCTCATCACGATCGCCCCGGGTCAGCTCTGGAAACACCATATATTTT.

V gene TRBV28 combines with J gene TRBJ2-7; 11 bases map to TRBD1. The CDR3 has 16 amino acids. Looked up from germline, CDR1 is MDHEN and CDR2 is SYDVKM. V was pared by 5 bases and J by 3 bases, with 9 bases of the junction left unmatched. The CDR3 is CASSDHSGQGGYEQYF. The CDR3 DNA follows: TGTGCCAGCAGTGACCACTCGGGACAGGGGGGCTACGAGCAGTACTTC.

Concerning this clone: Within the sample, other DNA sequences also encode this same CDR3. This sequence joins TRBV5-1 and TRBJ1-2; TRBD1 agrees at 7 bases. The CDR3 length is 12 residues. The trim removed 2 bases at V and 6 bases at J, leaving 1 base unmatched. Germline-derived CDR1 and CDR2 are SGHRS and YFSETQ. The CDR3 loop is CASSLQGNGYTF. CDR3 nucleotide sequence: TGCGCCAGCAGCTTACAGGGGAATGGCTACACCTTC.

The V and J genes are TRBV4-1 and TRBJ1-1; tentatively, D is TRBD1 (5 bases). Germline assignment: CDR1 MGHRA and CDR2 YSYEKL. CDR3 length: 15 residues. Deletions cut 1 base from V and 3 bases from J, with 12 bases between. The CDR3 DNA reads TGCGCCAGCAGCCAAGGATATGGGGGGGACACTGAAGCTTTCTTT. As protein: CASSQGYGGDTEAFF.

DNA of the CDR3: TGTGCCTGGAGTCCAGGGGGCTACGAGCAGTACTTC. Its protein product is CAWSPGGYEQYF. V gene TRBV30 combines with J gene TRBJ2-7; 7 nucleotides agree with TRBD1. Germline loops: CDR1 GTSNPN, CDR2 SVGIG (reference sequence). Trimming took 2 bases from V and 3 from J; bases not matched to a gene: 1. This CDR3 contains 12 residues.

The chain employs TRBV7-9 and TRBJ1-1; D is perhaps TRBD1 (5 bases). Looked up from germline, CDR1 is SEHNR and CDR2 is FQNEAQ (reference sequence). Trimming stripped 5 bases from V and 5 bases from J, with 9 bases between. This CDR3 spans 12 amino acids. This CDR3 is CASSTPGTEAFF. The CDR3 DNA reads TGTGCCAGCAGCACCCCAGGGACTGAAGCTTTCTTT. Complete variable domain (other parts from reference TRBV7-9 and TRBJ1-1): DTGVSQNPRHKITKRGQNVTFRCDPISEHNRLYWYRQTLGQGPEFLTYFQNEAQLEKSRLLSDRFSAERPKGSFSTLEIQRTEQGDSAMYLCASSTPGTEAFFGQGTRLTVV.

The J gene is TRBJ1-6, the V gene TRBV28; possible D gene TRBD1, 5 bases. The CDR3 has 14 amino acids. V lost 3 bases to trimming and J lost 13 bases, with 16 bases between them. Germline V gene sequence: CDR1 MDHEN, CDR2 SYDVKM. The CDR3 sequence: CASSFPLGGEPLHF. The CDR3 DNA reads TGTGCCAGCAGTTTTCCTCTGGGGGGGGAGCCCCTCCACTTT.

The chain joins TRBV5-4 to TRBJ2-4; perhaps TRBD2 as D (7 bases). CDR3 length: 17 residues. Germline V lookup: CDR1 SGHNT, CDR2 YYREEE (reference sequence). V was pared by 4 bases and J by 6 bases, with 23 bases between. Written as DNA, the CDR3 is TGTGCCAGCAGCGGGGGGGCGAAGCGGTCAGTGGGAAACATTCAGTACTTC. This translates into CASSGGAKRSVGNIQYF.

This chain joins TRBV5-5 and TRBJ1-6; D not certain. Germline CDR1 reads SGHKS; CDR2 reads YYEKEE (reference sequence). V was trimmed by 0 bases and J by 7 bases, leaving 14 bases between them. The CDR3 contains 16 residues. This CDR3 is CASSLDGSTPNSPLHF. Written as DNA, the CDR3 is TGTGCCAGCAGCTTGGATGGTTCCACACCAAATTCACCCCTCCACTTT.

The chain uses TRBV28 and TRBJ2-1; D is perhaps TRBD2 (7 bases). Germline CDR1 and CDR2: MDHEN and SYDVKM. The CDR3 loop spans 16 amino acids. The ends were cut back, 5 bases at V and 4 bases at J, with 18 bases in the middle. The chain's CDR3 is CASSLRGAGHYNEQFF. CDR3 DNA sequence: TGTGCCAGCAGTCTCCGGGGGGCGGGACATTACAATGAGCAGTTCTTC.

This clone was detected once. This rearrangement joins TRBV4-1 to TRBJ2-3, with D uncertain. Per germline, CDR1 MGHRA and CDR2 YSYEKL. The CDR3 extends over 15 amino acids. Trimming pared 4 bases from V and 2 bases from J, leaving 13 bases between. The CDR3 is CASSPYDADTDTQYF. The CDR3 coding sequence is TGCGCCAGCAGCCCTTACGATGCGGACACAGATACGCAGTATTTT.

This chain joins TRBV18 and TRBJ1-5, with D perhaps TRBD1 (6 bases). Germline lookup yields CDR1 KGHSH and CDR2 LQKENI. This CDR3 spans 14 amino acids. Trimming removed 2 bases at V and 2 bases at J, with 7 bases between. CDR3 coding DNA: TGTGCCAGCTCACCAGGGGGCGGCAATCAGCCCCAGCATTTT. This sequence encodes CASSPGGGNQPQHF.

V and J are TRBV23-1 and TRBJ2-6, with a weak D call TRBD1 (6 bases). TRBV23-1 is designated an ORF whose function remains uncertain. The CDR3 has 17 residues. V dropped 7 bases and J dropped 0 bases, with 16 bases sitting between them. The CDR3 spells CASNGQGKGSGANVLTF. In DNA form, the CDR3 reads TGCGCCAGCAATGGTCAGGGGAAAGGCTCTGGGGCCAACGTCCTGACTTTC.

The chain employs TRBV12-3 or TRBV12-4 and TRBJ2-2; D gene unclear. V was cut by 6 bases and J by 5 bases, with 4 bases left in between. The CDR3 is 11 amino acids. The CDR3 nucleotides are TGTGCCAGCAGCGTAACCGGGGAGCTGTTTTTT. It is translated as CASSVTGELFF.

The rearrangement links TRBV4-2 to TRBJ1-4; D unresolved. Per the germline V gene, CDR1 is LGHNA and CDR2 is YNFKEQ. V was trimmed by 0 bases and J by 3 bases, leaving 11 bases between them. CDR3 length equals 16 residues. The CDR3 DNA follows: TGTGCCAGCAGCCAAGATCCGGCGGGATCTAATGAAAAACTGTTTTTT. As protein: CASSQDPAGSNEKLFF.

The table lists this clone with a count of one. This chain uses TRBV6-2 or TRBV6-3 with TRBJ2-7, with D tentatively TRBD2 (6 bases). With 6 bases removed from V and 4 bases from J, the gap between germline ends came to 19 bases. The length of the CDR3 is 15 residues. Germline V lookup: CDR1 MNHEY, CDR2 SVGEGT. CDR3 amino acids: CASSRAGTLFYEQYF. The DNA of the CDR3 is TGTGCCAGCAGCAGGGCCGGGACTCTTTTTTACGAGCAGTACTTC.